Below, 26 T cell receptor beta chains from the same sample are listed, as sequenced in a study of shared clonotypes between healthy human individuals (dated by TCRdb to the early 2020s). Preparation of the library involved the immunoSEQ multiplex PCR assay. Not all clones reach the TCRdb copy of this immuneACCESS table, which keeps in-frame sequences only. Checked studies attribute under half of the gap to unresolved V genes and leave the rest unexplained. The sample records about a million clones, roughly 80% of which are singletons. The ten largest clones add up to about 0.89% of the sample. The sample consisted of memory CD4+ T cells from PBMCs. Read against the paper, the sample's cell subset or site label means: CD45RA-negative fraction. These receptors were taken from a man younger than 35 in good health. Some clones in this sample may be carry-over from other donors' samples.

This clone has only one observation. This sequence joins TRBV9 and TRBJ2-2; possibly TRBD2 for D (6 bases). The V end lost 3 bases, the J end lost 3 bases, and 9 bases lay between the germline ends. Germline lookup yields CDR1 SGDLS and CDR2 YYNGEE. The CDR3 is 14 amino acids. Written as DNA, the CDR3 is TGTGCCAGCAGCGCCCGGGACTACACCGGGGAGCTGTTTTTT. Its protein product is CASSARDYTGELFF.

This clone was detected a few times. V is TRBV7-9 and J is TRBJ2-7; possible D gene TRBD1, 6 bases. V lost 1 base and J 0 bases, leaving 13 bases between the germline ends. In germline, CDR1 is SEHNR, CDR2 FQNEAQ (reference sequence). The CDR3 spans 16 residues. CDR3 sequence: CASSLVLDSISYEQYF. In nucleotides, the CDR3 is TGTGCCAGCAGCTTAGTCCTGGACAGTATCTCCTACGAGCAGTACTTC.

Details on this clone: Other DNA sequences in the sample encode the same CDR3. V and J are TRBV4-1 and TRBJ2-3; no clear D gene. The CDR3 spans 12 residues. The ends were cut back, 1 base at V and 6 bases at J, with 5 bases in the middle. In germline, CDR1 is MGHRA, CDR2 YSYEKL. CDR3 amino acids: CASSQVGDTQYF. In nucleotides, the CDR3 is TGCGCCAGCAGCCAAGTGGGGGATACGCAGTATTTT.

This chain's CDR3 is CASSLQGVNTEAFF. DNA of the CDR3: TGTGCCAGCTCACTCCAGGGGGTGAACACTGAAGCTTTCTTT. This chain links TRBV18 with TRBJ1-1; 7 bases fit TRBD1. The CDR3 has 14 amino acids. In germline, CDR1 is KGHSH, CDR2 LQKENI. The J segment lost 0 bases and the V segment lost 4 bases, leaving 2 bases of the junction unmatched. The complete variable domain, with remaining parts taken from reference TRBV18 and TRBJ1-1, reads NAGVMQNPRHLVRRRGQEARLRCSPMKGHSHVYWYRQLPEEGLKFMVYLQKENIIDESGMPKERFSAEFPKEGPSILRIQQVVRGDSAAYFCASSLQGVNTEAFFGQGTRLTVV.

The chain recombines TRBV11-2 with TRBJ2-3, with D maybe TRBD2 (6 bases). CDR1 and CDR2 (germline): SGHAT, FQNNGV. Between the trimmed V and J ends, which lost 1 base and 6 bases, there was a span of 8 bases. This CDR3 is 13 amino acids long. The CDR3 loop reads CASSLVREDTQYF. The CDR3 coding sequence is TGTGCCAGCAGCTTAGTCCGGGAGGATACGCAGTATTTT.

This chain uses TRBV4-1 with TRBJ1-2; maybe TRBD1 (5 bases). The V gene's germline CDR1 is MGHRA and CDR2 YSYEKL. The CDR3 is 11 amino acids. The V end lost 2 bases, the J end lost 7 bases, and 5 bases lay between the germline ends. The CDR3 DNA sequence: TGCGCCAGCAGCCAAAGGGGTGGCTACACCTTC. Protein sequence: CASSQRGGYTF.

The chain carries TRBV7-2 and TRBJ1-2; 10 bases match TRBD1. J was trimmed by 7 bases and V by 5 bases; bases with no gene match: 7. The CDR3 has 14 residues. Germline V lookup: CDR1 SGHTA, CDR2 FQGNSA. The CDR3 nucleotides read TGTGCCAGCAGCCCGGGACAGGGGATTCGTGGCTACACCTTC. Translating it yields CASSPGQGIRGYTF.

The chain uses TRBV10-3 and TRBJ1-1; perhaps TRBD1 as D (6 bases). CDR1 and CDR2 (germline): ENHRY, SYGVKD. V was cut by 11 bases and J by 4 bases, with 17 bases left in between. CDR3 length: 13 amino acids. For the CDR3, the DNA is TGTGCCGTTGGGAGGGGGGTCACCACTGAAGCTTTCTTT. Amino acids: CAVGRGVTTEAFF.

For this clone: The junction and the germline gene differ at one end; a read error may be behind it. The chain joins TRBV16 to TRBJ2-7; tentatively, D is TRBD2 (6 bases). This CDR3 spans 13 amino acids. The germline V gene has CDR1 KGHSY and CDR2 FQNENV. CDR3 amino acids: CASSPLHGGGQGF. The CDR3 bases are TGTGCCAGCAGCCCGCTTCACGGGGGAGGTCAGGGCTTC.

This chain links TRBV6-6 with TRBJ1-2, with 9 positions matching TRBD1. Germline-derived CDR1 and CDR2 are MNHNY and SVGAGI (reference sequence). The CDR3 covers 14 residues. The J segment lost 8 bases and the V segment lost 6 bases, leaving 10 bases of the junction unmatched. The CDR3 nucleotides read TGTGCCAGCAGACGGGGGGACAGGGAGGAGGGCTACACCTTC. It codes for CASRRGDREEGYTF.

The rearrangement links TRBV6-5 to TRBJ1-2; TRBD1 agrees at 8 bases. CDR1 and CDR2 from the germline V gene are MNHEY and SVGAGI. J was trimmed by 2 bases and V by 2 bases; bases with no gene match: 4. This CDR3 is built from 15 residues. DNA for the CDR3: TGTGCCAGCAGTTACAGCCAGGGGGCGAACTATGGCTACACCTTC. Protein product: CASSYSQGANYGYTF.

This sequence joins TRBV5-5 and TRBJ1-2; D gene uncertain. Germline loops: CDR1 SGHKS, CDR2 YYEKEE (reference sequence). V was clipped by 2 bases and J by 1 base, with 15 bases between them. This CDR3 has 16 amino acids. Written as DNA, the CDR3 is TGTGCCAGCAGCTTTCAAGGCGCAGGACGTAACTATGGCTACACCTTC. It encodes CASSFQGAGRNYGYTF. Together with reference TRBV5-5 and TRBJ1-2, the CDR3 gives the full variable domain: DAGVTQSPTHLIKTRGQQVTLRCSPISGHKSVSWYQQVLGQGPQFIFQYYEKEERGRGNFPDRFSARQFPNYSSELNVNALLLGDSALYLCASSFQGAGRNYGYTFGSGTRLTVV.

The chain carries TRBV6-5 and TRBJ1-2, with a weak D call TRBD1 (5 bases). Germline CDR1 reads MNHEY; CDR2 reads SVGAGI. This CDR3 region has 13 residues. V dropped 6 bases and J dropped 4 bases, with 12 bases sitting between them. In DNA, the CDR3 is TGTGCCAGCAGAACGGGGCGCTTCTATGGCTACACCTTC. As protein: CASRTGRFYGYTF.

The chain links TRBV18 to TRBJ1-3, with 8 bases that match TRBD1. Germline V lookup: CDR1 KGHSH, CDR2 LQKENI. This CDR3 region has 16 residues. The J segment lost 2 bases and the V segment lost 4 bases, leaving 7 bases of the junction unmatched. CDR3 DNA sequence: TGTGCCAGCTCACTAAATGGACAGGGTGCTGGAAACACCATATATTTT. It translates to CASSLNGQGAGNTIYF.

CDR3 residues: CASSKNIRLNEKLFF. The CDR3 DNA is TGTGCCAGCAGCAAAAACATCAGGCTTAATGAAAAACTGTTTTTT. V usage is TRBV21-1 and J usage is TRBJ1-4; the tabulated D call, TRBD1, remains unverified against the DNA. TRBV21-1 is recorded as a pseudogene. This CDR3 comprises 15 residues.

The chain employs TRBV7-9 and TRBJ1-1, with D possibly being TRBD1 (5 bases). V shed 2 bases and J shed 3 bases, with 10 bases lying between them. Germline V gene data show CDR1 as SEHNR and CDR2 as FQNEAQ (reference sequence). This CDR3 contains 14 residues. CDR3 amino acids: CASSLQGTHTEAFF. The CDR3, as DNA: TGTGCCAGCAGCTTACAGGGCACTCACACTGAAGCTTTCTTT.

The chain uses TRBV6-4 and TRBJ1-2, with TRBD1 matching 8 bases. This CDR3 contains 14 residues. Per the germline V gene, CDR1 is MRHNA and CDR2 is SNTAGT. The J segment lost 8 bases and the V segment lost 4 bases, leaving 9 bases of the junction unmatched. The DNA of the CDR3 is TGTGCCAGCAGTGTAGGAGACAGGGGCGGGGGCTACACCTTC. Protein: CASSVGDRGGGYTF.

The table lists this clone with a count of one. The genes are TRBV7-8 and TRBJ2-2; 7 bases match TRBD2. CDR3 length: 18 residues. Germline CDR1 reads SGHVS; CDR2 reads FQNEAQ. V lost 0 bases to trimming and J lost 0 bases; unmatched junction nucleotides: 7. CDR3 sequence reads: CASSLAMREITNTGELFF. CDR3 bases: TGTGCCAGCAGCTTAGCTATGCGGGAGATAACGAACACCGGGGAGCTGTTTTTT.

The gene calls are TRBV7-9 and TRBJ2-7, with D perhaps matching TRBD1 (6 bases). The CDR3 runs 13 residues. The V end was cut by 6 bases, the J end by 6 bases, with 15 bases between. Germline V CDR1 and CDR2: SEHNR, FQNEAQ (reference sequence). This CDR3 reads CASRPTGLGEQYF. Here the CDR3 DNA reads TGTGCCAGCAGGCCCACAGGGTTGGGCGAGCAGTACTTC.

In the case of this clone: This specimen includes other DNA sequences encoding the same CDR3. The chain has TRBV28 and TRBJ2-2; 10 positions match TRBD2. The ends lost 5 bases at V and 3 bases at J; junction bases unmatched: 6. The length of the CDR3 is 16 residues. The germline gives CDR1 MDHEN, CDR2 SYDVKM. This chain's CDR3 is CASSPSSGRDTGELFF. The CDR3 DNA follows: TGTGCCAGCAGTCCCTCTAGCGGGAGAGACACCGGGGAGCTGTTTTTT.

The chain has TRBV6-1 and TRBJ2-7, with D hard to call. Deletions cut 3 bases from V and 6 bases from J, with 15 bases between. Germline CDR1 and CDR2: MNHNS and SASEGT. The CDR3 is made up of 14 amino acids. This chain's CDR3 is CASSEFDPSVEQYF. CDR3 DNA: TGTGCCAGCAGTGAGTTCGATCCTTCCGTCGAGCAGTACTTC.

CDR3 region: CASSKEEYNEQFF. The DNA of the CDR3 is TGTGCCAGCAGCAAGGAGGAATACAATGAGCAGTTCTTC. The rearrangement uses TRBV11-3 and TRBJ2-1; a weak D match, TRBD2 (5 bases). The ends were cut back, 5 bases at V and 4 bases at J, with 9 bases in the middle. The germline V gene has CDR1 SGHNT and CDR2 YENEEA. CDR3 length: 13 amino acids.

The chain is built from TRBV6-1 and TRBJ2-7; D is uncertain. V was trimmed by 0 bases and J by 3 bases, leaving 12 bases between them. Germline loops: CDR1 MNHNS, CDR2 SASEGT. This CDR3 region has 15 residues. The CDR3 region is CASSEARQLNYEQYF. As DNA, the CDR3 is TGTGCCAGCAGTGAAGCTCGCCAGTTAAACTACGAGCAGTACTTC.

This clone was picked up a small number of times. The chain has TRBV5-6 and TRBJ2-5; TRBD1 matches at 8 bases. Germline V gene sequence: CDR1 SGHDT, CDR2 YYEEEE. V lost 3 bases and J lost 4; bases outside the gene matches: 11. The CDR3 totals 16 residues. This CDR3 reads CASSSFGQGGSETQYF. CDR3 coding DNA: TGTGCCAGCAGCTCCTTCGGACAGGGTGGGTCAGAGACCCAGTACTTC. The variable domain in full, completed from reference TRBV5-6 and TRBJ2-5, reads DAGVTQSPTHLIKTRGQQVTLRCSPKSGHDTVSWYQQALGQGPQFIFQYYEEEERQRGNFPDRFSGHQFPNYSSELNVNALLLGDSALYLCASSSFGQGGSETQYFGPGTRLLVL.

V gene TRBV19 combines with J gene TRBJ1-5; D call uncertain. Germline V gives CDR1 LNHDA, CDR2 SQIVND (reference sequence). Trimming stripped 4 bases from V and 2 bases from J, with 12 bases between. The CDR3 spans 15 residues. CDR3 amino acids: CASSRGHSGNQPQHF. DNA for the CDR3: TGTGCCAGTAGTAGGGGTCACTCGGGCAATCAGCCCCAGCATTTT.

Written as DNA, the CDR3 is TGCAGCGTATCGTGGGTCCCCTACAATGAGCAGTTCTTC. Protein product: CSVSWVPYNEQFF. The rearrangement links TRBV29-1 to TRBJ2-1; D gene uncertain. V lost 6 bases, J lost 2 bases, and 11 bases lay in between. CDR1 and CDR2 from the germline V gene are SQVTM and ANQGSEA. CDR3 length: 13 amino acids.